This record concerns one TCR beta chain sequence. This clonotype was counted only a few times. Its antigen remains unidentified. No much larger clone is present one base from it, and per-base qualities are unavailable. Ficoll-Paque density gradient centrifugation was the method used to isolate PBMCs. This sample stems from a study of T-cell memory formation after mild COVID-19 (dated by TCRdb to about 2021). Turning to the overall study: TCR sequence clusters from the two donors were found to be largely donor specific. Two young, previously healthy adult volunteers made up the cohort, one male and one female. T-cell clones expanding and contracting after mild COVID-19 in two donors were tracked by longitudinal TCRalpha and TCRbeta repertoire sequencing.

Sequencer: Illumina NovaSeq 6000. TCRalpha and TCRbeta cDNA libraries were built by 5'RACE with constant-segment primers, adding sample barcodes and unique molecular identifiers. Trizol reagent was used to extract RNA from every sample. The libraries were amplified in two PCR steps, and the second step added a second sample barcode and Illumina TruSeq adapters. Libraries were sequenced on an Illumina NovaSeq with 2 x 150 bp paired-end reads. For the original study's pipeline: With migec v1.2.7, reads were demultiplexed and then collapsed into UMI-guided consensus sequences. Using mixcr v2.1.11, the UMI consensuses were aligned to TRA and TRB V and J templates and assembled into clonotypes. A clonotype was counted as expanded or contracted only if both edgeR and NoisET called the change significant, with noise models trained on biological replicates. For edgeR calls, the cutoffs were a false discovery rate-adjusted p below 0.01 and a log2 fold-change threshold of 1. As an exploratory analysis of dynamics, max-normalized trajectories of the 1000 most abundant clonotypes were examined by PCA with hierarchical clustering. Separately sequenced CD4+ and CD8+ repertoires were used to assign a CD4 or CD8 phenotype to each responding clone. TCRdb redid the processing of the public reads, applying fastp at Q25 and MiXCR, and retained in-frame beta chains. Under each unique CDR3 protein, matching rows form one entry showing the most common genes and DNA. The V and J calls and clone size are TCRdb's, not the authors'. The sample table shows a few hundred thousand distinct CDR3 sequences, and roughly 21% are seen once. The ten largest clones represent 12% of the sample.

Beyond this particular receptor, the publication reports: From day 15 to 85, contracting clones showed balanced CD4/CD8 phenotypes, whereas a second wave of clones that expanded from day 15 to 37 leaned towards CD4+. Contracting CD4+ clones were located mainly in the CM and EM memory subsets, whereas CD8+ clones were found to be enriched in EMRA. The study included only two mild cases, and larger cohorts that include severe cases with pre-infection samples were judged to be necessary. SARS-CoV-2 specificity of the second-wave clones peaking on day 37 was not confirmed. The detection of some responding clones in pre-infection memory suggests that pre-existing cross-reactive memory T cells joined the SARS-CoV-2 response.

The CDR3 has 12 amino acids, counting the end cysteine and phenylalanine. The retained sequence is limited to the CDR3, 36 bases, with the frame set at the first base. V and J are truncated by 8 bases and 4 bases respectively, leaving an intervening sequence of 14 bases. The germline V gene (reference sequence) supplies CDR1 GTSNPN and CDR2 SVGIG. The sequencing sample was made of PBMCs or a T cell subset sorted from them (not recorded which). The receptor comes from an adult woman who had mild COVID-19 (a few samples of this study predate the infection). The sample titles of this study are shuffled in the database, so cell type and time point are left out; the donor was told from shared clones. This sequence uses TRBV30 and TRBJ1-2; matching of 5 bases hints at TRBD1 as the D gene. The nucleotide sequence is given as TGTGCCGCCACCACAGGCCTCTATGGCTACACCTTC. Its coded protein is CAATTGLYGYTF.